This T cell receptor beta chain is from a study of post-analysis software for immune sequencing data. As to this clonotype: The antigen remains unidentified.

cDNA libraries of TCR beta carried unique molecular identifiers. MiXCR was run by TCRdb on the PCR reads, yielding one entry per CDR3 protein. The sample lists fewer than 850,000 distinct CDR3 sequences, more than 45% seen once, with approximately 4.4% in the top ten. This CDR3 has 17 amino acids. Trimming took 0 bases from V and 2 from J; bases not matched to a gene: 6. Looked up from germline, CDR1 is ENHRY and CDR2 is SYGVKD. Study conclusions and caveats: About 5 TRBV segments occurring more often in patients than controls included TRBV5-6, TRBV5-1 and TRBV20-1. Same-batch samples co-clustered strongly by F measure. In multiple sclerosis, normalized Chao1 diversity was significantly below that of controls.

The source of this sequence is a girl aged 10-17 years with multiple sclerosis. Material: blood. The genes are TRBV10-3 and TRBJ2-5, with 10 bases fitting TRBD2. In DNA form, the CDR3 reads TGTGCCATCAGTGAGTCGGGACTAGCGAAAGGGCAAGAGACCCAGTACTTC. Protein sequence: CAISESGLAKGQETQYF.